This T cell receptor beta chain appears in the sequencing data of a study of blood T cell repertoires in COVID-19. Study-level background: Acute and convalescent COVID-19 specimens originated in the United States, Italy and Spain. PBMCs, B-cell-depleted T cells, or T cells were the source of the cDNA or gDNA that made up the material.

Here immunoSEQ multiplex PCR was the method, and the copy in TCRdb shows in-frame clones only, minus some. Among some 220,000 clones listed, roughly 84% were seen once. The CDR3 runs 18 residues. In germline, CDR1 is MDHEN, CDR2 SYDVKM. Turning to this clone: One junction end does not reproduce the germline sequence, and a read error may be involved.

V is TRBV28 and J is TRBJ2-7, with 9 positions matching TRBD1. The sequenced sample consisted of peripheral blood. This sequence was found in a woman in her twenties or thirties who had recovered from COVID-19. As DNA, the CDR3 is TGTGCCAGCAGTTTGCCGGGACAGGGTCCCCTTAGGGCGTACGAGCAGTGCTTC. This sequence encodes CASSLPGQGPLRAYEQCF.